These 10 T cell receptor beta chains were all obtained from the same sample, sequenced in a study of tumor-infiltrating lymphocytes in localized non-small cell lung cancer. TCRdb's table, derived via immunoSEQ multiplex PCR, lists solely in-frame clones and lacks some. The sample consists of tens of thousands of clones, 70% to 90% of them appearing once. The sample was lung tumor tissue. Receptors originate from a human donor with non-small cell lung cancer.

This rearrangement joins TRBV9 to TRBJ2-5, with TRBD2 matching over 10 bases. V shed 0 bases and J 1 base; nucleotides not matched to a gene: 3. Looked up from germline, CDR1 is SGDLS and CDR2 is YYNGEE. This CDR3 is 16 amino acids long. The CDR3 nucleotides are TGTGCCAGCAGCGTAGAGGGGACTAGCGCCCAAGAGACCCAGTACTTC. Translation gives CASSVEGTSAQETQYF.

This clone is a singleton in its sample. V usage is TRBV12-5 and J usage is TRBJ2-5, with D perhaps being TRBD1 or TRBD2 (6 bases each). The CDR3 covers 13 residues. Germline loops: CDR1 LGHNT, CDR2 FRNRAP. The V end was cut by 8 bases, the J end by 6 bases, with 16 bases between. CDR3 sequence: CASSPQGRQTQYF. The CDR3 nucleotides read TGTGCTAGTTCTCCCCAGGGGAGGCAGACCCAGTACTTC.

The chain links TRBV29-1 to TRBJ2-3; D is undetermined. Germline V gene sequence: CDR1 SQVTM, CDR2 ANQGSEA. The CDR3 is made up of 13 amino acids. V shed 7 bases and J shed 0 bases, with 11 bases lying between them. CDR3: CSARWGSTDTQYF. The CDR3 coding sequence is TGCAGCGCTCGCTGGGGTAGCACAGATACGCAGTATTTT.

This clone was observed once. This rearrangement joins TRBV5-5 to TRBJ2-7; D possibly corresponds to TRBD1 (6 bases). This CDR3 is built from 13 residues. Germline loops: CDR1 SGHKS, CDR2 YYEKEE (reference sequence). Between the trimmed V and J ends, which lost 4 bases and 3 bases, there was a span of 11 bases. CDR3 bases: TGTGCCAGCAGCCCGGGACACCTCTACGAGCAGTACTTC. This codes for CASSPGHLYEQYF.

The chain employs TRBV9 and TRBJ2-5; D call uncertain. Germline values: CDR1 SGDLS, CDR2 YYNGEE. This CDR3 contains 14 residues. Trimming took off 0 bases at V and 1 base at J, with 7 bases between the two ends. This CDR3 reads CASSVAAAQETQYF. CDR3 DNA sequence: TGTGCCAGCAGCGTAGCGGCGGCCCAAGAGACCCAGTACTTC.

V gene TRBV4-3 combines with J gene TRBJ2-5; tentatively, D is TRBD1 or TRBD2 (5 bases each). Trimming removed 0 bases at V and 7 bases at J, with 21 bases between. The CDR3 has 17 residues. CDR1 and CDR2 (germline): LGHNA, YSLEER. CDR3 in amino acids: CASSQDRAGSSLGTQYF. The CDR3 region has the DNA TGCGCCAGCAGCCAAGATAGGGCAGGGAGTTCACTAGGGACCCAGTACTTC.

The chain links TRBV6-1 to TRBJ1-6; tentative D call: TRBD1 (5 bases). Germline V gene lookup returns CDR1 MNHNS and CDR2 SASEGT. This CDR3 has 13 amino acids. Trimming stripped 7 bases from V and 10 bases from J, with 14 bases between. Here the CDR3 DNA reads TGTGCCAGCACTAGGCAGGGCGGCTCACCCCTCCACTTT. It is translated as CASTRQGGSPLHF.

This rearrangement joins TRBV6-5 to TRBJ1-1; D possibly corresponds to TRBD1 (5 bases). The CDR3 is 14 amino acids. V lost 6 bases and J 5 bases, leaving 16 bases between the germline ends. CDR1 MNHEY and CDR2 SVGAGI come from the germline V gene. The CDR3 spells CASRAGGGWTEAFF. CDR3 DNA: TGTGCCAGCAGGGCCGGGGGAGGATGGACTGAAGCTTTCTTT.

V gene TRBV6-5 combines with J gene TRBJ2-2; D possibly matches TRBD1 or TRBD2 (5 bases each). Trimming shortened V by 8 bases and J by 1 base, and 8 bases separated the two germline ends. The CDR3 has 13 amino acids. In germline, CDR1 is MNHEY, CDR2 SVGAGI. CDR3 sequence reads: CASRDLNTGELFF. The CDR3 bases are TGTGCCAGCCGGGACCTGAACACCGGGGAGCTGTTTTTT.

The gene calls are TRBV15 and TRBJ2-7, with a weak D call TRBD1 (5 bases). CDR1 LNHNV and CDR2 YYDKDF come from the germline V gene (reference sequence). V lost 3 bases and J lost 6, with 18 bases in between. CDR3 length: 15 residues. Written as DNA, the CDR3 is TGTGCCACCAGCAGGGATTGGACACAAGGTTGCGAGCAGTACTTC. Translated: CATSRDWTQGCEQYF.